This passage covers 19 T cell receptor beta chains from one sample sequenced in a study of T cell responses to AZD1222 COVID-19 vaccine. Clones were read by immunoSEQ multiplex PCR, and TCRdb kept only the in-frame ones, dropping some. The sample shows 55,000 to 65,000 clones, 89% of them seen only once. The input for sequencing was peripheral blood, taken 28 days after the second AZD1222 dose. The receptors were sampled from an adult who received the AZD1222 COVID-19 vaccine.

This clone was detected only once. The chain recombines TRBV5-4 with TRBJ2-7, with 7 bases aligning to TRBD1. Germline V gives CDR1 SGHNT, CDR2 YYREEE (reference sequence). V lost 3 bases, J lost 1 base, and 4 bases stayed unmatched. The CDR3 length is 14 residues. The CDR3 DNA reads TGTGCCAGCAGCTCGACCAGGGGGTCCTACGAGCAGTACTTC. This gives the protein CASSSTRGSYEQYF. The full variable domain, completed using reference TRBV5-4 and TRBJ2-7, is ETGVTQSPTHLIKTRGQQVTLRCSSQSGHNTVSWYQQALGQGPQFIFQYYREEENGRGNFPPRFSGLQFPNYSSELNVNALELDDSALYLCASSSTRGSYEQYFGPGTRLTVT.

This chain connects TRBV7-2 to TRBJ2-7; 7 nucleotides match TRBD1. The germline V gene encodes CDR1 SGHTA and CDR2 FQGNSA. Trimming at V came to 5 bases and at J to 3 bases, leaving 7 bases not matched to a gene. The CDR3 contains 14 residues. Written as DNA, the CDR3 is TGTGCCAGCAGCCCCGGACAGGCGAACTACGAGCAGTACTTC. Translation gives CASSPGQANYEQYF.

The genes are TRBV6-6 and TRBJ1-2; D may be TRBD1 (6 bases). Germline loops: CDR1 MNHNY, CDR2 SVGAGI (reference sequence). The ends were cut back, 6 bases at V and 6 bases at J, with 14 bases in the middle. The CDR3 totals 13 residues. The CDR3 sequence is CASRHQRGNGYTF. The CDR3 DNA sequence: TGTGCCAGCAGGCACCAGAGGGGGAATGGCTACACCTTC.

This clone was counted a few times. DNA for the CDR3: TGTGCCAGCAGCGTCGCAGGGGGGCAATCACCCCTCCACTTT. It specifies CASSVAGGQSPLHF. The V gene is TRBV2, the J gene TRBJ1-6, with 7 bases lining up with TRBD1. The V and J ends lost 6 bases and 10 bases, in that order; junction bases with no gene match: 9. This CDR3 has 14 residues. CDR1 SNHLY and CDR2 FYNNEI come from the germline V gene.

The J gene is TRBJ1-1, the V gene TRBV18; 9 positions match TRBD1. Trimming at V came to 5 bases and at J to 5 bases, leaving 12 bases not matched to a gene. This CDR3 comprises 16 residues. Germline lookup yields CDR1 KGHSH and CDR2 LQKENI. This chain's CDR3 is CASSSGQGNLGTEAFF. The CDR3 bases are TGTGCCAGCTCATCGGGACAGGGAAACCTGGGAACTGAAGCTTTCTTT.

The chain recombines TRBV9 with TRBJ1-2, with 8 positions matching TRBD1. V gave up 3 bases and J gave up 8 bases; unmatched junction bases: 15. This CDR3 spans 16 amino acids. Germline assignment: CDR1 SGDLS and CDR2 YYNGEE. CDR3 in amino acids: CASSADTRQGRWGYTF. The CDR3, as DNA: TGTGCCAGCAGCGCCGATACCCGACAGGGGCGATGGGGCTACACCTTC.

The chain recombines TRBV9 with TRBJ2-7, with 7 bases lining up with TRBD2. Germline V gene data show CDR1 as SGDLS and CDR2 as YYNGEE. V lost 0 bases, J lost 2 bases, and 8 bases stayed unmatched. This CDR3 is 16 amino acids long. The CDR3 is CASSVEGSGFTYEQYF. In DNA, the CDR3 is TGTGCCAGCAGCGTAGAAGGTAGCGGGTTTACCTACGAGCAGTACTTC.

The rearrangement links TRBV6-5 to TRBJ2-1, with a weak D call TRBD1 (6 bases). Per germline, CDR1 MNHEY and CDR2 SVGAGI. This CDR3 spans 15 amino acids. Trimming removed 4 bases at V and 10 bases at J, with 20 bases between. CDR3 loop: CASSFWDIGGREQFF. The DNA for the CDR3 is TGTGCCAGCAGTTTCTGGGACATCGGTGGTCGGGAGCAGTTCTTC.

The V gene is TRBV6-2 or TRBV6-3, the J gene TRBJ1-3; 7 positions match TRBD1. Germline values: CDR1 MNHEY, CDR2 SVGEGT. CDR3 length: 15 residues. V dropped 4 bases and J dropped 3; count of bases not matched to a gene: 6. The CDR3: CASSFGQEIGNTIYF. The DNA of the CDR3 is TGTGCCAGCAGTTTTGGACAGGAGATTGGAAACACCATATATTTT.

The chain links TRBV5-4 to TRBJ2-2; possible D gene TRBD1, 6 bases. Trimming shortened V by 4 bases and J by 5 bases, and 15 bases separated the two germline ends. The germline V gene has CDR1 SGHNT and CDR2 YYREEE (reference sequence). This CDR3 is built from 15 residues. The CDR3 spells CASSLSPGVTGELFF. In DNA, the CDR3 is TGTGCCAGCAGCCTTAGCCCAGGGGTAACCGGGGAGCTGTTTTTT.

The chain carries TRBV7-2 and TRBJ2-3, with a weak D call TRBD2 (5 bases). Germline V gene sequence: CDR1 SGHTA, CDR2 FQGNSA. The CDR3 runs to 12 residues. The CDR3, as DNA: TGTGCTACCGGGGAGTACACAGATACGCAGTATTTT. The encoded protein is CATGEYTDTQYF.

This rearrangement joins TRBV30 to TRBJ2-1; TRBD2 might be the D (5 bases). The CDR3 length is 12 residues. Germline CDR1 reads GTSNPN; CDR2 reads SVGIG (reference sequence). With 0 bases removed from V and 6 bases from J, the gap between germline ends came to 6 bases. The CDR3 protein is CAWSVRGNEQFF. In DNA, the CDR3 is TGTGCCTGGAGTGTACGGGGCAATGAGCAGTTCTTC.

This chain uses TRBV7-3 with TRBJ1-5; D is unclear. V gave up 4 bases and J gave up 4 bases, with 8 bases separating them. From germline, CDR1 is SGHTA and CDR2 FQGTGA. The CDR3 runs to 13 residues. CDR3 in DNA: TGTGCCAGCAGCTCAGGAAGAAATCAGCCCCAGCATTTT. Encoded protein: CASSSGRNQPQHF.

This clone appeared a single time. V and J are TRBV14 and TRBJ1-4; D ambiguous. Germline V lookup: CDR1 SGHDN, CDR2 FVKESK. Trimming removed 0 bases at V and 8 bases at J, with 13 bases between. The CDR3 contains 15 residues. CDR3 amino acids: CASSQDWQPSEKLFF. The CDR3 DNA reads TGTGCCAGCAGCCAAGATTGGCAGCCGAGCGAAAAACTGTTTTTT.

The table lists this clone with a count of one. The chain joins TRBV7-8 to TRBJ2-7; 8 bases agree with TRBD2. This CDR3 contains 16 residues. Germline CDR1 and CDR2: SGHVS and FQNEAQ. Trimming cost V 4 bases and J 4 bases; bases outside gene matches: 12. DNA for the CDR3: TGTGCCAGCAGCTCCAGGTTAGCGGGACTAGGATACGAGCAGTACTTC. Protein product: CASSSRLAGLGYEQYF.

This clone was seen once. The rearrangement links TRBV30 to TRBJ1-1; D gene uncertain. CDR1 is GTSNPN, CDR2 SVGIG, per germline (reference sequence). The germline V and J ends were trimmed by 0 bases and 11 bases, with 16 bases remaining between them. The CDR3 is 13 residues long. For the CDR3, the DNA is TGTGCCTGGAGTGTACATTACAGTCCTGGCGCTTTCTTT. Amino acids: CAWSVHYSPGAFF.

The chain recombines TRBV7-2 with TRBJ1-5; TRBD1 might be the D (6 bases). This CDR3 contains 14 residues. Germline assignment: CDR1 SGHTA and CDR2 FQGNSA. V was cut by 1 base and J by 7 bases, with 11 bases left in between. The CDR3 region is CASSLDRALQPQHF. In DNA form, the CDR3 reads TGTGCCAGCAGCTTAGACAGGGCCCTCCAGCCCCAGCATTTT.

The chain is built from TRBV10-2 and TRBJ1-3; the D gene is possibly TRBD1 (6 bases). V was pared by 7 bases and J by 4 bases, with 8 bases between. Looked up from germline, CDR1 is WSHSY and CDR2 is SAAADI. The CDR3 length is 12 residues. The chain's CDR3 is CASTDRGNTIYF. DNA for the CDR3: TGCGCCAGCACCGACAGGGGAAACACCATATATTTT.

This chain uses TRBV9 with TRBJ2-3, with 7 bases aligning to TRBD2. J gave up 0 bases and V 4 bases, and 8 bases lay outside the gene matches. Germline assignment: CDR1 SGDLS and CDR2 YYNGEE. This CDR3 region has 16 residues. CDR3 amino acids: CASSFTGGRSTDTQYF. The CDR3 nucleotides are TGTGCCAGCAGCTTCACGGGGGGTCGTAGCACAGATACGCAGTATTTT.